This entry concerns a single TCR beta chain. This sample is drawn from a study of OX40 agonist ivuxolimab in advanced cancers. Across the study: Hepatocellular carcinoma, melanoma, renal cell or head and neck cancer was diagnosed in the dose-escalation patients.

Exclusion of a patient followed from autoimmune disease history or systemic immunosuppression. Germline trimming cut 0 bases from V and 0 bases from J; bases unmatched to any gene: 4. Germline loops: CDR1 GTSNPN, CDR2 SVGIG (reference sequence). The CDR3 contains 16 residues. TCRdb's copy holds only in-frame clones and misses some; the assay was immunoSEQ multiplex PCR. This sample has over 55,000 clones; 65% to 85% occur once, and the top ten carry under 9.5%. The sequence was obtained from an adult with an advanced solid tumor such as melanoma, head and neck, liver or kidney cancer. Sequencing used CD4+ or CD8+ T cells sorted from blood, obtained in a trial of the OX40 agonist ivuxolimab. V and J are TRBV30 and TRBJ1-3; 8 bases are a match to TRBD1. This CDR3 reads CAWSVQGASSGNTIYF. The CDR3 DNA reads TGTGCCTGGAGTGTGCAGGGGGCCAGCTCTGGAAACACCATATATTTT.